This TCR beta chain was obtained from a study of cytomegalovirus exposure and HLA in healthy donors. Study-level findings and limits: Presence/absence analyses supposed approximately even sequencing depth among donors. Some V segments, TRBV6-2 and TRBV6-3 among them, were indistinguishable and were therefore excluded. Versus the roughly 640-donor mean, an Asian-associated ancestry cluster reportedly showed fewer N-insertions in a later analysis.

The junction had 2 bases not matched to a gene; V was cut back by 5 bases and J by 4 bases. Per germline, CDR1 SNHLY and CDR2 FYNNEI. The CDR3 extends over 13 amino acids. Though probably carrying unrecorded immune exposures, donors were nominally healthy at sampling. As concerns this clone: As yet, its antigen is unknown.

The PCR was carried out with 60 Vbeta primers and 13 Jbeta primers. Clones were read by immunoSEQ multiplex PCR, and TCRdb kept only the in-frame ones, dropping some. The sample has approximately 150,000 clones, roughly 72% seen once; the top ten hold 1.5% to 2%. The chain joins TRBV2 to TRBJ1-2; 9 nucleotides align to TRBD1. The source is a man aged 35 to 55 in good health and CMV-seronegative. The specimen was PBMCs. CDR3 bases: TGTGCCAGCAGTCAGGACAGGGGCTATGGCTACACCTTC. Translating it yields CASSQDRGYGYTF.